These 2 T cell receptor beta chains were all obtained from the same sample, sequenced in a study of blood T cell repertoires in COVID-19. Assay: immunoSEQ multiplex PCR; the TCRdb copy retains only in-frame clones and omits some. The table shows 150,000 to 200,000 clones, with over 70% occurring only once. The sample taken for sequencing was PBMCs or T cells enriched from blood (not recorded which). The receptors were sampled from a woman in her sixties who had recovered from COVID-19.

As DNA, the CDR3 is TGTGCCAGCAGCCAAGAGTCGAGCGGTTCTAGCACAGATACGCAGTATTTT. It codes for CASSQESSGSSTDTQYF. J is TRBJ2-3 and V is TRBV4-2; D perhaps matches TRBD2 (5 bases). The CDR3 runs 17 residues. Trimming stripped 0 bases from V and 0 bases from J, with 13 bases between. CDR1 and CDR2 from the germline V gene are LGHNA and YNFKEQ.

This chain connects TRBV9 to TRBJ1-5; D gene ambiguous. Germline V gene data show CDR1 as SGDLS and CDR2 as YYNGEE. CDR3 length equals 20 residues. V lost 0 bases and J 4 bases, leaving 26 bases between the germline ends. In DNA form, the CDR3 reads TGTGCCAGCAGCGTAGACCCTAAGGTGGGGTACCAAAGGAGGAATCAGCCCCAGCATTTT. Translation: CASSVDPKVGYQRRNQPQHF.